These T cell receptor beta chains were read from a single sample in a study of control samples from healthy donors and cancer patients. Repertoires were generated with immunoSEQ multiplex PCR, while TCRdb's copy carries only in-frame clones and drops some. This table has 110,000 to 150,000 clones, 92% appearing once. Sequenced input: blood. Every receptor here comes from a man aged 25 to 40 in good health. CDR3s include the opening cysteine and the closing phenylalanine or tryptophan. The order of the fields is V gene, J gene, CDR3 protein.

TRBV3-1/TRBV3-2	TRBJ1-1	CASSQDGGNTEAFF
TRBV5-6	TRBJ2-7	CASSRAGKGSYEQYF
TRBV5-8	TRBJ2-5	CASRGTGRGFQETQYF
TRBV28	TRBJ2-7	CASFGLAGTSTPLRYF
TRBV5-1	TRBJ1-2	CASSSEGGTNYGYTF
TRBV7-9	TRBJ2-1	CASNPGQSYNEQFF
TRBV10-3	TRBJ1-2	CAISGRNLYGYTF
TRBV19	TRBJ1-4	CASRIGEKLFF
TRBV2	TRBJ1-6	CASRYRGHSSPLHF
TRBV27	TRBJ1-1	CASRLQGMNTEAFF
TRBV4-1	TRBJ2-3	CASSQEGPGTSGDTDTQYF
TRBV11-2	TRBJ2-7	CASSPGLAGVLVSYEQYF
TRBV27	TRBJ2-7	CASSLGGPYEQYF
TRBV19	TRBJ2-4	CASSNRDSKNIQYF
TRBV28	TRBJ1-5	CASSRGDFNQPQHF
TRBV10-3	TRBJ1-1	CAISESPGLNTEAFF
TRBV11-2	TRBJ1-2	CASSLVGTADYGYTF
TRBV19	TRBJ2-3	CASSIQAGVFTDTQYF
TRBV29-1	TRBJ1-1	CSVDRGEFGEAFF
TRBV7-2	TRBJ2-1	CASSPGLAGYNEQFF
TRBV7-3	TRBJ2-1	CASSLSSSHNEQFF
TRBV7-2	TRBJ1-1	CASSLGVGMNTEAFF
TRBV2	TRBJ1-1	CASTVDIGGTEAFF
TRBV28	TRBJ2-7	CASSLPGAYEQYF
TRBV3-1/TRBV3-2	TRBJ1-3	CASSQEDRGGNTIYF
TRBV27	TRBJ1-5	CASMGTDNQPQHF
TRBV28	TRBJ1-2	CASTSTGGNYGYTF
TRBV9	TRBJ1-1	CASSIQTNTEAFF
TRBV28	TRBJ1-2	CASSLPAGPTYGYTF
TRBV5-4	TRBJ2-7	CASSLALPGRLSSYEQYF
TRBV6-5	TRBJ1-6	CASSLMYNSPLHF
TRBV15	TRBJ1-1	CATSRDFWGETEAFF
TRBV27	TRBJ2-1	CAPIHYWDNEQFF
TRBV9	TRBJ2-7	CASSGINPYEQYF
TRBV28	TRBJ1-2	CASVITGRYGYTF
TRBV7-2	TRBJ2-7	CASSLRANSYEQYF
TRBV24-1	TRBJ1-2	CATSDFKDGGYTF
TRBV10-1	TRBJ1-4	CASSEGGFPEKLFF
TRBV5-1	TRBJ2-5	CASSKDTQETQYF
TRBV5-6	TRBJ1-1	CASSFQTGRSGEAFF
TRBV10-1	TRBJ2-3	CASTRWMRDDTDTQYF
TRBV19	TRBJ1-5	CASSIVTGGGQPQHF